This TCR beta chain was recovered during a study of blood T cell repertoires in COVID-19. Background on the study: Specimens from acute and convalescent COVID-19 originated in the United States, Italy and Spain. T cells, B-cell-depleted T cells, or PBMCs supplied cDNA or gDNA.

In the source study's methods: Quantification of nucleated cells was approximated via reference gene primer amplification. Generated by immunoSEQ multiplex PCR, the TCRdb table keeps only in-frame clones and is missing some. V, J and clone size derive from that table, while D and trimming were established from the DNA sequence. The table records around 63,000 clones, roughly 90% of them present only once. Germline CDR1 reads SGHRS; CDR2 reads YFSETQ. V trimming: 6 bases; J trimming: 1 base; junction bases outside the gene matches: 7. This CDR3 is 16 amino acids long. The receptor was isolated from a woman aged 60-70 years with acute or convalescent COVID-19. The sample taken for sequencing was peripheral blood. J is TRBJ2-3 and V is TRBV5-1; TRBD2 agrees at 11 bases. DNA for the CDR3: TGCGCCAGCAAACTAGCGGGGGCCCCGGGCACAGATACGCAGTATTTT. Protein product: CASKLAGAPGTDTQYF.